Given below is one T cell receptor (beta chain) in context. A junction end diverges from the germline sequence, so it may reflect a read error. Germline values: CDR1 LNHDA, CDR2 SQIVND (reference sequence). The CDR3 runs to 11 residues. As handled by the study authors: Amplification from reference gene primers served as the basis for estimated nucleated cell counts. The data were produced by immunoSEQ multiplex PCR, yet TCRdb's version contains in-frame clones alone and is incomplete. That table furnishes V, J and clone size, whereas the DNA furnished D and trimming. The data contain approximately 220,000 clones, around nine tenths of them singletons. This sample is drawn from a study of blood T cell repertoires in COVID-19. Across the study: Samples came from the United States, Italy and Spain, spanning acute and convalescent COVID-19. Sample material is recorded as cDNA or gDNA derived from T cells, B-cell-depleted T cells, or PBMCs.

The V and J genes are TRBV19 and TRBJ1-4, with 9 bases fitting TRBD1. Sequences were obtained from peripheral blood. The clonotype was recovered from a man in his 60s with acute or convalescent COVID-19. CDR3 sequence (DNA): TGTGCCAGTAGTGACCGGGACAGGGTTCTTTTT. Amino acids: CASSDRDRVLF.